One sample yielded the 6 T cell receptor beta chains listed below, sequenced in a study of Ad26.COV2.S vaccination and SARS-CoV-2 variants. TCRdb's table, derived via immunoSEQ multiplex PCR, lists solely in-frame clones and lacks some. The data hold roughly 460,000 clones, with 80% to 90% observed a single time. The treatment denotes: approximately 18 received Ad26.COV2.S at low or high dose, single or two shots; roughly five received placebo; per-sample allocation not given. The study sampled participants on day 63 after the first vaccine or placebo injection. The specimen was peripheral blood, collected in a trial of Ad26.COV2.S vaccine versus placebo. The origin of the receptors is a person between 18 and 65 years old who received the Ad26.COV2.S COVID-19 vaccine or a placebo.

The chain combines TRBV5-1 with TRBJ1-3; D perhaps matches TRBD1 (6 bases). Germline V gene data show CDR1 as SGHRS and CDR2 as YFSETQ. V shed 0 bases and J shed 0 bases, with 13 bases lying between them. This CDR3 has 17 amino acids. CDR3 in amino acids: CASSLARGGASGNTIYF. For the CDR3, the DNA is TGCGCCAGCAGCTTGGCCCGAGGGGGGGCCTCTGGAAACACCATATATTTT.

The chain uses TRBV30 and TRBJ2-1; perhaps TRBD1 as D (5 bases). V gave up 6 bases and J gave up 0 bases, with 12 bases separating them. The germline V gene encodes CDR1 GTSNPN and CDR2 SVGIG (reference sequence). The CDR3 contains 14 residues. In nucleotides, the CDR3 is TGTGCCTGCTACAGGTCTAACTCCTACAATGAGCAGTTCTTC. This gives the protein CACYRSNSYNEQFF.

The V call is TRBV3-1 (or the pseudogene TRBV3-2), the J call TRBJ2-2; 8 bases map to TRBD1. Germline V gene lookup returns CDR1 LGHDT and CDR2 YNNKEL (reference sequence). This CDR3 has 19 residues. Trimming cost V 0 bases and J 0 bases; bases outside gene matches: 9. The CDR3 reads CASSQEGQAIRPNTGELFF. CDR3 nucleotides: TGTGCCAGCAGCCAAGAGGGACAGGCGATCCGACCGAACACCGGGGAGCTGTTTTTT.

The CDR3 sequence: CASSEQANEKLFF. In nucleotides, the CDR3 is TGCGCCAGCAGCGAACAGGCTAATGAAAAACTGTTTTTT. The chain joins TRBV5-1 to TRBJ1-4; perhaps TRBD1 as D (5 bases). The CDR3 runs to 13 residues. Germline V lookup: CDR1 SGHRS, CDR2 YFSETQ. V was cut by 4 bases and J by 3 bases, with 7 bases left in between.

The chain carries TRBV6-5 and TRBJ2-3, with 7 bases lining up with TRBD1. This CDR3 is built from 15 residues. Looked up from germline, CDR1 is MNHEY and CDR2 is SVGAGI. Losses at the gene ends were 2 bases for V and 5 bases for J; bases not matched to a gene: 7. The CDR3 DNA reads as TGTGCCAGCAGTTACAGTCGACAGGGAAAAGATACGCAGTATTTT. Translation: CASSYSRQGKDTQYF.

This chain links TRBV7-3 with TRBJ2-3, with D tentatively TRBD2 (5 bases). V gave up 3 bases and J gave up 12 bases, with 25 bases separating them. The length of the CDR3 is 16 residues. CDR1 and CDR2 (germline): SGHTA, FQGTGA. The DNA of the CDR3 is TGTGCCAGCAGCTTGGAGCACCGGGAAAATAGAATGTCACAGTATTTT. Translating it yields CASSLEHRENRMSQYF.